This TCR beta chain is drawn from a study of regulatory T cells in long-lasting Graves disease. Broader study findings: Patients with persistent disease shared 2,741 public clonotypes, outpacing the roughly 1,000 shared by new patients. Patients with persistent disease showed a bias toward TRBV28, TRBJ1-2 and TRBJ2-5.

This CDR3 is 16 amino acids long. Trimming pared 0 bases from V and 7 bases from J, leaving 17 bases between. Looked up from germline, CDR1 is SGHRS and CDR2 is YFSETQ. Building of the TCR beta libraries involved iRepertoire HTBI primers and Arm-PCR of CDR3 regions. TCRdb recomputed calls from the multiplex PCR reads with MiXCR, one row per CDR3 protein. The sample holds hundreds of thousands of distinct CDR3 sequences; roughly 15% are singletons and the top ten take approximately 18%. The time point is: newly diagnosed GD, antithyroid drugs for less than 3 months. From RNA extracted from PBMCs, the TCR library was made. Graves' disease diagnoses followed American Thyroid Association guidelines. This clonotype was seen ten or more times. Its antigen remains unknown. These same records also appear under a second study, on T cells in Graves' hyperthyroidism and ophthalmopathy. As that report states: From stable hyperthyroidism, ophthalmopathy was separated by a 13 V-J model.

This clonotype was sampled from a woman in her 30s with Graves disease. Sequencing was performed on peripheral blood mononuclear cells (PBMCs), taken at new diagnosis, from a patient treated with antithyroid drugs. This chain connects TRBV5-1 to TRBJ2-1, with a tentative D call TRBD2 (5 bases). The chain's CDR3 is CASSLAGAASGNEQFF. CDR3 coding DNA: TGCGCCAGCAGCTTGGCTGGAGCGGCTTCGGGGAATGAGCAGTTCTTC.